The clone carrying this TCR beta chain was recorded only once. Its cognate antigen is unknown. V shed 6 bases and J 0 bases; nucleotides not matched to a gene: 2. CDR3 length: 13 residues. The germline CDR1 and CDR2 sequences are DFQATT and SNEGSKA (reference sequence). This sample was taken from a study of blood T cells in healthy people across ages. Study findings and constraints: Unknown donor CMV status possibly confounded expanded clonotype changes.

PCR was performed a second time for roughly 7 to 12 cycles using a sample-barcoded 5' primer and a J-beta primer mix. Every sample gave at least 3 million paired-end reads containing CDR3. Each CDR3 protein gets one entry after TCRdb re-called the 5' RACE reads with MiXCR. The table lists roughly 860,000 distinct CDR3 sequences, about 59% of them singletons. The source is a man under 40 in good health. The rearrangement joins TRBV20-1 to TRBJ2-3; TRBD2 matches 8 bases. Input material: blood. The DNA of the CDR3 is TGCAGTGCCGCTAGCGGGAGCACAGATACGCAGTATTTT. Protein sequence: CSAASGSTDTQYF.